A selection of T cell receptor beta chains follows, all from one sample in a study of shared clonotypes between healthy human individuals. Using immunoSEQ multiplex PCR, the repertoire was profiled, and TCRdb retains in-frame clones only, with some absent. Of approximately 980,000 clones detected, approximately 76% appear once; the ten largest clones hold about 1.5%. Sequenced: memory CD4+ T cells sorted from blood. All receptors come from a man aged 18 to 30 in good health. Both conserved end residues are trimmed from each CDR3. Each record gives: CDR3 protein, V gene, J gene.

cdr3_aa: ASSRISSYEQY
v_call: TRBV10-2
j_call: NA

cdr3_aa: ASSSVTGYSGELF
v_call: TRBV7-9
j_call: TRBJ2-2

cdr3_aa: ASSSGAAGGTEAF
v_call: TRBV7-9
j_call: TRBJ1-1

cdr3_aa: ASSQVAGAGAQY
v_call: TRBV4-1
j_call: TRBJ2-7

cdr3_aa: SASGNTEAF
v_call: TRBV20-1
j_call: TRBJ1-1

cdr3_aa: ASSSDETQY
v_call: TRBV7-2
j_call: TRBJ2-5

cdr3_aa: ASSFLSSGATNTGELF
v_call: TRBV13
j_call: TRBJ2-2

cdr3_aa: ASSYASWNSPLH
v_call: TRBV6-6
j_call: TRBJ1-6

cdr3_aa: ASSPDRGEKLF
v_call: TRBV7-8
j_call: TRBJ1-4

cdr3_aa: ATSRTGTGTDTQY
v_call: TRBV15
j_call: TRBJ2-3

cdr3_aa: ASSHRTSGKGYEQY
v_call: TRBV4-3
j_call: TRBJ2-7

cdr3_aa: ASSPLGAASYEQY
v_call: TRBV5-6
j_call: TRBJ2-7

cdr3_aa: ASSPVRTGEQY
v_call: TRBV5-4
j_call: TRBJ2-7

cdr3_aa: ASTLRGGSDEQY
v_call: TRBV19
j_call: TRBJ2-7

cdr3_aa: ASSSLFGDTALH
v_call: TRBV28
j_call: TRBJ1-6

cdr3_aa: ASSLDREPQY
v_call: TRBV11-2
j_call: TRBJ2-7

cdr3_aa: ASSPGQGKSNQPQH
v_call: TRBV19
j_call: TRBJ1-5